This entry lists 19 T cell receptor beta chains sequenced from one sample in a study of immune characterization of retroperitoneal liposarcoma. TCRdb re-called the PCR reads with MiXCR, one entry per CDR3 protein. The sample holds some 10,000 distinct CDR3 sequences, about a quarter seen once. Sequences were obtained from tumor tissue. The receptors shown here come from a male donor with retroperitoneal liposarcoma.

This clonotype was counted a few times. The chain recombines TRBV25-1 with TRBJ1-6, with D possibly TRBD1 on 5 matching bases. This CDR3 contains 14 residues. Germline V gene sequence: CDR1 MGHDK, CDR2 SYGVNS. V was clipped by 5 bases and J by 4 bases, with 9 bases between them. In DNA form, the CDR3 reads TGTGCCAGCAGTCGCAGGGCTTATAATTCACCCCTCCACTTT. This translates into CASSRRAYNSPLHF. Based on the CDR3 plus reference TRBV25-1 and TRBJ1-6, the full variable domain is EADIYQTPRYLVIGTGKKITLECSQTMGHDKMYWYQQDPGMELHLIHYSYGVNSTEKGDLSSESTVSRIRTEHFPLTLESARPSHTSQYLCASSRRAYNSPLHFGNGTRLTVT.

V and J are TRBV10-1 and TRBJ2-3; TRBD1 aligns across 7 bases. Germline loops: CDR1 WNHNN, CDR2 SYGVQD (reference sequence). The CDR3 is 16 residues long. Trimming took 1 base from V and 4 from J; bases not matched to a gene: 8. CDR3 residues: CASSEFQGVPPDTQYF. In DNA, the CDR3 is TGCGCCAGCAGTGAGTTCCAGGGGGTCCCCCCAGATACGCAGTATTTT.

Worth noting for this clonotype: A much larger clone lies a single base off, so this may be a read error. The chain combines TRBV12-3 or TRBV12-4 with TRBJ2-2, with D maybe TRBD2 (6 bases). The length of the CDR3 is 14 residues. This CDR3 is CASSISGRDGERFF. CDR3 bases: TGTGCCAGCAGTATTAGCGGTAGGGACGGGGAGCGGTTTTTT.

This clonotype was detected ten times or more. The CDR3 region has the DNA TGTGCCAGCAGTAGACAGGAGGTAGCGTACGAGCAGTACTTC. The encoded protein is CASSRQEVAYEQYF. The rearrangement joins TRBV12-3 or TRBV12-4 to TRBJ2-1; D is perhaps TRBD1 (6 bases). The J call may not be correct, given that the DNA end is closer to TRBJ2-7. The CDR3 has 14 residues.

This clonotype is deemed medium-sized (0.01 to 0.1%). CDR3 in amino acids: CASSYTLPGLTIAKNIQYF. CDR3 sequence (DNA): TGTGCCAGCAGTTACACCCTTCCGGGACTAACCATAGCCAAAAACATTCAGTACTTC. This chain connects TRBV6-6 to TRBJ2-4, with 7 bases matching TRBD2. The germline V gene encodes CDR1 MNHNY and CDR2 SVGAGI (reference sequence). Germline trimming cut 2 bases from V and 0 bases from J; bases unmatched to any gene: 13. The CDR3 has 19 amino acids.

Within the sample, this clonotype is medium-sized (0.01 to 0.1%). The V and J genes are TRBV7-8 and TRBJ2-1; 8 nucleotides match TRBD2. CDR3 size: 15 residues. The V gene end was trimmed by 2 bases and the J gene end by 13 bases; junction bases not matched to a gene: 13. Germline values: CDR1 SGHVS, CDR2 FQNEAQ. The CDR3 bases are TGTGCCAGCAGCTTAAGCGTGGAAACGGGGGGGGTCCAGTTCTTC. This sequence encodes CASSLSVETGGVQFF. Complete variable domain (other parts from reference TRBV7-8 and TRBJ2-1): GAGVSQSPRYKVAKRGQDVALRCDPISGHVSLFWYQQALGQGPEFLTYFQNEAQLDKSGLPSDRFFAERPEGSVSTLKIQRTQQEDSAVYLCASSLSVETGGVQFFGPGTRLTVL.

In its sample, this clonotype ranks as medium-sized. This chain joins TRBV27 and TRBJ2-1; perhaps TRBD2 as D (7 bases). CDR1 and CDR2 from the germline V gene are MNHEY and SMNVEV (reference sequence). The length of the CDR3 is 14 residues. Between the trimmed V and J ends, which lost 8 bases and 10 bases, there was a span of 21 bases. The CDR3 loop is CASLEKAGAYEQFF. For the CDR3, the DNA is TGTGCCAGCCTTGAAAAGGCGGGGGCCTACGAGCAGTTCTTC.

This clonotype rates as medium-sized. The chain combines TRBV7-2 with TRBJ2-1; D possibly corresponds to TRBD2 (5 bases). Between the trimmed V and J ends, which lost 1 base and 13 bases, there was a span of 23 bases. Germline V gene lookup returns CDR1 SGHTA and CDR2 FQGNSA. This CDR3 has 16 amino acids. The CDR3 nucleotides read TGTGCCAGCAGCTTAGAGAGCGTAGTGGTCTGGGAGACCCAGTTCTTC. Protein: CASSLESVVVWETQFF.

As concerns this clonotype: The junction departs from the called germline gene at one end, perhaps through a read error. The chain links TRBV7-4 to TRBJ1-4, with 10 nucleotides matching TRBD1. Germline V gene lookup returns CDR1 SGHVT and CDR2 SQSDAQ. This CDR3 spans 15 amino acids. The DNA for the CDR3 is TGTGTCAGCAGCTTAGACAGGGGGCTTAATGAAAAACTGTTTTTT. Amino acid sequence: CVSSLDRGLNEKLFF.

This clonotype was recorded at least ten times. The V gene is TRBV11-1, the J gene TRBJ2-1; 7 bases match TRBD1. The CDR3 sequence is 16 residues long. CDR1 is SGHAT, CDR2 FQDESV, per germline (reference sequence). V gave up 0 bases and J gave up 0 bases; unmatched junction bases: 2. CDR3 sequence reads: CASSLAGTVSYNEQFF. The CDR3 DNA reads TGTGCCAGCAGCTTAGCGGGGACAGTCTCCTACAATGAGCAGTTCTTC.

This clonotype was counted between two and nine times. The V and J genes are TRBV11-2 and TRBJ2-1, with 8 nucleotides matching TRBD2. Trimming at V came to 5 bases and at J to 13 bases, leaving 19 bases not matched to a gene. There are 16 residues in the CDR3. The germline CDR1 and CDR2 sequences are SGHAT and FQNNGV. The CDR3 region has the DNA TGTGCCAGCAGCCCGCGGGGGGAGGGCTTCGCGGAGACCCAGTTCTTC. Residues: CASSPRGEGFAETQFF.

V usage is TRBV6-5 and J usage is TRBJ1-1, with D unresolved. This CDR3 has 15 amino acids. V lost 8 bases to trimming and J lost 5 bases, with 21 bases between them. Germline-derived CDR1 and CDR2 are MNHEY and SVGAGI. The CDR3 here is CASQEGGRKGTEAFF. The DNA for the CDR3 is TGTGCCAGCCAGGAAGGAGGGCGTAAAGGGACTGAAGCTTTCTTT.

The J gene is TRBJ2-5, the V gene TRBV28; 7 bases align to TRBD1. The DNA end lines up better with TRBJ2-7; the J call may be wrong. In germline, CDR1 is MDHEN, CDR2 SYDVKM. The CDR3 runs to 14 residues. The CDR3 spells CASRGGVPPYEQYF. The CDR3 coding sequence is TGTGCCAGCAGAGGGGGCGTGCCTCCCTACGAGCAGTACTTC.

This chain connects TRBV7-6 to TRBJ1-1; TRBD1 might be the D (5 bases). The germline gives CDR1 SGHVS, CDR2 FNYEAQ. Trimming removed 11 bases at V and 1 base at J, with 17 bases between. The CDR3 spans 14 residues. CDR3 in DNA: TGTGCCTATCGGCTCACAGGACAGAACACTGAAGCTTTCTTT. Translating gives CAYRLTGQNTEAFF.

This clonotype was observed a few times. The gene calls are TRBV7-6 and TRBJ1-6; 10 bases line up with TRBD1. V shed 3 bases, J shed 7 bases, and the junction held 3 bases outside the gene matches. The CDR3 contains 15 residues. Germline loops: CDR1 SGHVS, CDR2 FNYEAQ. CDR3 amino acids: CASSFGDRGNSPLHF. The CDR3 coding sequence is TGTGCCAGCAGCTTTGGGGACAGGGGCAATTCACCCCTCCACTTT. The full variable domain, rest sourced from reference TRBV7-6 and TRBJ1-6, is GAGVSQSPRYKVTKRGQDVALRCDPISGHVSLYWYRQALGQGPEFLTYFNYEAQQDKSGLPNDRFSAERPEGSISTLTIQRTEQRDSAMYRCASSFGDRGNSPLHFGNGTRLTVT.

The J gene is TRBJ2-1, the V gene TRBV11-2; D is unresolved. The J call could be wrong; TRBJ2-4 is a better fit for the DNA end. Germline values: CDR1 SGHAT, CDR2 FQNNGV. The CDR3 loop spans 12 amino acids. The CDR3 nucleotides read TGTGCCAGCAGCTTTTTTCCGAACATTCAGTACTTC. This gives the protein CASSFFPNIQYF.

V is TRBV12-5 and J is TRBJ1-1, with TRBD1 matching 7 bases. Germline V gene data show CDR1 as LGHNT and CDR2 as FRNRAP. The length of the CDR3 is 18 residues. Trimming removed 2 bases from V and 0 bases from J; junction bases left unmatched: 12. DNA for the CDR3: TGTGCTAGTGGTTTGATAGTAAGGACAGGAAGGATGAACACTGAAGCTTTCTTT. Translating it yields CASGLIVRTGRMNTEAFF.

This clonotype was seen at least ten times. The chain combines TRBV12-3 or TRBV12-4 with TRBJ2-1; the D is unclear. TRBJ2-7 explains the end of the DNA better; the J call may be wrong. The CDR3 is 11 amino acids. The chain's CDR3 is CASSLSTEQYF. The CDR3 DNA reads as TGTGCCAGCAGTTTAAGCACCGAGCAGTACTTC.

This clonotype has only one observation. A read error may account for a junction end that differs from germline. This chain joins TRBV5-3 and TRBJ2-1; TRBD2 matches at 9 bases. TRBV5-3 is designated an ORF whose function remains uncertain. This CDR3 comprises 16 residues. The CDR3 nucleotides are TGTGCCAGCAGCTTGGGGTCGGGACTAGCTCAAGAGACCCAGTTCTTC. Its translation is CASSLGSGLAQETQFF.